This TCR beta chain was recorded in a study of blood T cell repertoires in COVID-19. Sequenced by immunoSEQ multiplex PCR; TCRdb stores in-frame clones only, minus some. In the table there are nearly 200,000 clones, roughly 90% of which are singletons. Losses at the gene ends were 10 bases for V and 7 bases for J; bases not matched to a gene: 8. This CDR3 is 13 amino acids long. Sequenced sample: peripheral blood. The receptor was derived from a woman in her thirties or forties who had recovered from COVID-19. J is TRBJ2-3 and V is TRBV12-3 or TRBV12-4; 10 nucleotides line up with TRBD2. The CDR3 DNA follows: TGTGCCACCAAGCGGGAGGGCCGGAATACGCAGTATTTT. Translating it yields CATKREGRNTQYF.